The 23 T cell receptor beta chains below were found in one sample sequenced in a study of regulatory T cells in long-lasting Graves disease. Arm-PCR of CDR3 regions and iRepertoire HTBI primers were the basis on which TCR beta libraries were built. TCRdb analysed the multiplex PCR reads with MiXCR anew, one entry per CDR3 protein. Of under 500,000 distinct CDR3 sequences in the sample, less than 25% were seen once. Time point of the sample: persistent/refractory GD, antithyroid drugs over 5 years with positive TRAb. The authors made the TCR library using RNA they extracted from PBMCs. The sequencing here drew on peripheral blood mononuclear cells (PBMCs), taken when the disease was refractory, from a patient treated with antithyroid drugs. The origin of the receptors is a female donor with Graves disease.

This clonotype was observed at least ten times. CDR3 sequence (DNA): TGTGCCAGCAACAAGGACACGAACACTGAAGCTTTCTTT. It specifies CASNKDTNTEAFF. The chain couples TRBV2 to TRBJ1-1; D perhaps matches TRBD1 (5 bases). V was trimmed by 7 bases and J by 1 base, leaving 10 bases between them. Germline V gene lookup returns CDR1 SNHLY and CDR2 FYNNEI. This CDR3 comprises 13 residues.

This clonotype was observed at least ten times. The chain combines TRBV27 with TRBJ2-2; either TRBD1 or TRBD2 may fit D (5 bases each). CDR3 length: 14 amino acids. Germline CDR1 is MNHEY and CDR2 is SMNVEV (reference sequence). V dropped 2 bases and J dropped 7 bases, with 11 bases sitting between them. CDR3 DNA: TGTGCCAGCAGTTTAGGGACGAAGGGCGGGGAGCTGTTTTTT. Translating gives CASSLGTKGGELFF.

This clonotype was observed many times. The chain links TRBV12-3 or TRBV12-4 to TRBJ2-7, with D perhaps being TRBD1 or TRBD2 (5 bases each). This CDR3 is built from 16 residues. Trimming took 3 bases from V and 3 from J, leaving 18 bases between them. In nucleotides, the CDR3 is TGTGCCAGCAGTTTGGGGGTGGCCCCCCCAGACTACGAGCAGTACTTC. Encoded protein: CASSLGVAPPDYEQYF.

In its sample, this clonotype was seen many times. The V and J genes are TRBV11-2 and TRBJ2-7, with 11 positions matching TRBD2. The CDR3 has 17 residues. J was trimmed by 0 bases and V by 3 bases; bases with no gene match: 7. Germline CDR1 and CDR2: SGHAT and FQNNGV. In DNA, the CDR3 is TGTGCCAGCAGCTTCGGGACTAGCGGACCTGACTCCTACGAGCAGTACTTC. Translating gives CASSFGTSGPDSYEQYF. The variable domain in full, with the rest retrieved from reference TRBV11-2 and TRBJ2-7, is EAGVAQSPRYKIIEKRQSVAFWCNPISGHATLYWYQQILGQGPKLLIQFQNNGVVDDSQLPKDRFSAERLKGVDSTLKIQPAKLEDSAVYLCASSFGTSGPDSYEQYFGPGTRLTVT.

The table lists this clonotype with many counts. The chain has TRBV20-1 and TRBJ2-5; D possibly corresponds to TRBD1 (5 bases). The CDR3 is 12 amino acids. Trimming pared 3 bases from V and 2 bases from J, leaving 7 bases between. CDR1 and CDR2 (germline): DFQATT, SNEGSKA (reference sequence). The CDR3 loop is CSARTAQETQYF. The CDR3 DNA reads TGCAGTGCTAGGACAGCACAAGAGACCCAGTACTTC.

This clonotype was detected ten times or more. The chain recombines TRBV12-3 or TRBV12-4 with TRBJ1-5, with D hard to call. The V and J ends lost 6 bases and 4 bases respectively, with 13 bases between them. CDR3 length equals 14 residues. The DNA for the CDR3 is TGTGCCAGCAGCTTGGGAGCCGGGAATCAGCCCCAGCATTTT. Protein: CASSLGAGNQPQHF.

The J gene is TRBJ2-7, the V gene TRBV18; D is undetermined. The V end was cut by 2 bases, the J end by 4 bases, with 15 bases between. The length of the CDR3 is 15 residues. Germline V lookup: CDR1 KGHSH, CDR2 LQKENI. The CDR3 nucleotides read TGTGCCAGCTCACCAAGTGGCAGGATGCCTTACGAGCAGTACTTC. It encodes CASSPSGRMPYEQYF.

This clonotype was seen only a few times. The chain uses TRBV20-1 and TRBJ1-1; TRBD1 matches at 8 bases. Germline loops: CDR1 DFQATT, CDR2 SNEGSKA (reference sequence). This CDR3 contains 14 residues. Unmatched junction bases numbered 2, after V lost 0 bases and J lost 2 bases. The CDR3 DNA sequence: TGCAGTGCTAGAGAGGCAGGGGGCAACACTGAAGCTTTCTTT. It codes for CSAREAGGNTEAFF.

The V call is TRBV27, the J call TRBJ2-7; TRBD1 matches 8 bases. The CDR3 length is 12 residues. V was clipped by 7 bases and J by 5 bases; unmatched bases: 4. Germline values: CDR1 MNHEY, CDR2 SMNVEV (reference sequence). The CDR3 DNA is TGTGCCAGCACTACAGGGGGGCACGAGCAGTACTTC. This gives the protein CASTTGGHEQYF.

This clonotype has a count of ten or more. This rearrangement joins TRBV29-1 to TRBJ1-2; TRBD1 aligns across 7 bases. Germline CDR1 reads SQVTM; CDR2 reads ANQGSEA. After removal of 1 base from V and 5 bases from J, the junction contained 7 bases not matched to a gene. The CDR3 has 14 residues. The CDR3 nucleotides are TGCAGCGTTGAAGGAATGGGACAGACTTATGGCTACACCTTC. Translating it yields CSVEGMGQTYGYTF.

The table lists this clonotype with a few counts. This chain joins TRBV7-9 and TRBJ2-7; no clear D. Trimming shortened V by 3 bases and J by 0 bases, and 9 bases separated the two germline ends. The CDR3 sequence is 14 residues long. Germline CDR1 and CDR2: SEHNR and FQNEAQ (reference sequence). CDR3 amino acids: CASSFGQTSYEQYF. CDR3 nucleotide sequence: TGTGCCAGCAGCTTTGGGCAAACCTCCTACGAGCAGTACTTC.

This clonotype showed up many times. V and J are TRBV6-1 and TRBJ1-2; 7 nucleotides line up with TRBD1. The CDR3 runs to 14 residues. Germline V gene lookup returns CDR1 MNHNS and CDR2 SASEGT. The V segment lost 7 bases and the J segment 0 bases; nucleotides outside the gene matches: 5. Here the CDR3 reads CASNWDSPNYGYTF. The CDR3 nucleotides are TGTGCCAGCAATTGGGACAGCCCTAACTATGGCTACACCTTC.

The rearrangement joins TRBV5-1 to TRBJ1-1; no firm D call. Germline-derived CDR1 and CDR2 are SGHRS and YFSETQ. V lost 2 bases to trimming and J lost 1 base, with 6 bases between them. The CDR3 extends over 13 amino acids. CDR3 in DNA: TGCGCCAGCAGCTTCATGGGGAACACTGAAGCTTTCTTT. It specifies CASSFMGNTEAFF.

The rearrangement joins TRBV12-3 or TRBV12-4 to TRBJ2-2, with TRBD2 matching over 8 bases. The CDR3 is 16 residues long. With 4 bases clipped from V and 5 bases from J, the junction kept 9 bases outside the gene matches. In nucleotides, the CDR3 is TGTGCCAGCAGTTCGCTCTCCAGCGGGAGTACCGGGGAGCTGTTTTTT. Its protein is CASSSLSSGSTGELFF.

J is TRBJ1-5 and V is TRBV28; D might be TRBD1 (5 bases). V dropped 5 bases and J dropped 7 bases, with 15 bases sitting between them. There are 14 residues in the CDR3. CDR1 MDHEN and CDR2 SYDVKM come from the germline V gene. The CDR3 region is CASSTLGVNQPQHF. The CDR3 nucleotides are TGTGCCAGCAGTACCCTAGGGGTGAACCAGCCCCAGCATTTT.

This chain links TRBV12-3 or TRBV12-4 with TRBJ2-1; 10 nucleotides line up with TRBD2. V gave up 3 bases and J gave up 5 bases; unmatched junction bases: 4. This CDR3 comprises 15 residues. CDR3: CASSFPGLADNEQFF. The CDR3 DNA reads TGTGCCAGCAGTTTTCCCGGACTAGCGGACAATGAGCAGTTCTTC.

A note on this clonotype: This may be a read error: a much more frequent sequence differs by one nucleotide. This chain links TRBV4-3 with TRBJ1-6; D gene unclear. The V end lost 1 base, the J end lost 9 bases, and 16 bases lay between the germline ends. The CDR3 is 16 residues long. Germline loops: CDR1 LGHNA, CDR2 YSLEER. The CDR3 nucleotides are TGCGCCAGCAGCCAAGGTCGTGCCACCCGGAGTTCACCCCTCCACTTT. This translates into CASSQGRATRSSPLHF.

This clonotype was found many times. The chain combines TRBV7-2 with TRBJ2-7; D could derive from TRBD1 or TRBD2 (6 bases each). There are 15 residues in the CDR3. Germline V gene data show CDR1 as SGHTA and CDR2 as FQGNSA. Trimming pared 1 base from V and 4 bases from J, leaving 14 bases between. The DNA for the CDR3 is TGTGCCAGCAGCTTAGGCGGAGGGACATCTTACGAGCAGTACTTC. This translates into CASSLGGGTSYEQYF. The whole variable domain, remainder taken from reference TRBV7-2 and TRBJ2-7, is GAGVSQSPSNKVTEKGKDVELRCDPISGHTALYWYRQSLGQGLEFLIYFQGNSAPDKSGLPSDRFSAERTGGSVSTLTIQRTQQEDSAVYLCASSLGGGTSYEQYFGPGTRLTVT.

This clonotype turned up a few times. CDR3 in DNA: TGTGCCAGCAGTTTGCCGGACAGCCTTATGAACACTGAAGCTTTCTTT. This gives the protein CASSLPDSLMNTEAFF. The chain is built from TRBV28 and TRBJ1-1; possibly TRBD1 for D (6 bases). The CDR3 sequence is 16 residues long. Deletions cut 3 bases from V and 0 bases from J, with 14 bases between. Germline assignment: CDR1 MDHEN and CDR2 SYDVKM.

Details on this clonotype: No conserved phenylalanine or tryptophan ends this CDR3, so it is likely a read error. The chain links TRBV30 to TRBJ2-4; D could derive from TRBD1 or TRBD2 (6 bases each). The V end lost 1 base, the J end lost 4 bases, and 11 bases lay between the germline ends. This CDR3 region has 14 residues. The germline V gene encodes CDR1 GTSNPN and CDR2 SVGIG (reference sequence). The CDR3 loop is CAWSGRGRKNIQYL. For the CDR3, the DNA is TGTGCCTGGAGTGGACGGGGGCGTAAAAACATTCAGTACCTC.

The V gene is TRBV18, the J gene TRBJ1-4; the D is unclear. Between the trimmed V and J ends, which lost 6 bases and 4 bases, there was a span of 15 bases. CDR3 length: 15 amino acids. CDR1 is KGHSH and CDR2 is LQKENI in the germline V gene. The CDR3 DNA reads as TGTGCCAGCTCTCGGGCCTGGGGAGATAATGAAAAACTGTTTTTT. This codes for CASSRAWGDNEKLFF.

This clonotype was counted between two and nine times. V and J are TRBV6-5 and TRBJ2-5; D gene unclear. CDR1 and CDR2 (germline): MNHEY, SVGAGI. There are 13 residues in the CDR3. V was pared by 2 bases and J by 5 bases, with 9 bases between. CDR3 sequence (DNA): TGTGCCAGCAGTTACCCGGACCCGGAGACCCAGTACTTC. It codes for CASSYPDPETQYF.

This clonotype came up many times. The chain has TRBV28 and TRBJ2-7; D not certain. CDR1 and CDR2 from the germline V gene are MDHEN and SYDVKM. This CDR3 has 14 residues. V lost 4 bases, J lost 3 bases, and 13 bases lay in between. The CDR3 loop is CASSSLGDRYEQYF. In DNA form, the CDR3 reads TGTGCCAGCAGTTCTCTTGGGGATCGCTACGAGCAGTACTTC.